These T cell receptor beta chains were read from a single sample in a study of PD-L1 blockade in urothelial cancer. Repertoires were generated with immunoSEQ multiplex PCR, while TCRdb's copy carries only in-frame clones and drops some. The sample holds 45,000 or so clones, around 82% seen once. The sample here was PBMCs, taken around atezolizumab (anti-PD-L1) treatment. Every receptor here comes from a man between 65 and 79 years old with urothelial cancer. Both conserved end residues are part of each CDR3. The D gene is left open where the match is weak. Not every row has a clone size; where given, it reads once, few, many or a size class.

d_gene | abundance | j_gene | v_gene | CDR3nt | CDR3aa
TRBD2 | few | TRBJ2-6 | TRBV5-8 | TGTGCCAGCAGCCCCGGGACTAGCGGCTCTGGGGCCAACGTCCTGACTTTC | CASSPGTSGSGANVLTF
. | . | TRBJ2-6 | TRBV7-2 | TGTGCCAGCAGCCCAAGGGCGGGCGGGGCCAACGTCCTGACTTTC | CASSPRAGGANVLTF
. | . | TRBJ1-1 | TRBV6-6 | TGTGCCAGCAGTCCAACGGACACTGAAGCTTTCTTT | CASSPTDTEAFF
TRBD1 | . | TRBJ2-6 | TRBV18 | TGTGCCAGCTCACCTGGGACAGGGGCCCGAAGCTCTGGGGCCAACGTCCTGACTTTC | CASSPGTGARSSGANVLTF
. | once | TRBJ1-1 | TRBV7-9 | TGTGCCACCTACTTCTCCCGGGGGTCGAACACTGAAGCTTTCTTT | CATYFSRGSNTEAFF
TRBD1 | . | TRBJ1-1 | TRBV29-1 | TGCAGCGGCCGAGGGGGCAGGGGCTGGAGCACTGAAGCTTTCTTT | CSGRGGRGWSTEAFF
. | . | TRBJ2-3 | TRBV7-9 | TGTGCCAGCAGCCCATCTAGGGGGGGAACGGATACGCAGTATTTT | CASSPSRGGTDTQYF
. | . | TRBJ1-1 | TRBV28 | TGTGCCAGCAGTTCCCTGACAGGCCCAGCGGTTGAAGCTTTCTTT | CASSSLTGPAVEAFF
TRBD2 | . | TRBJ2-1 | TRBV5-1 | TGCGCCAGCAGAACGGGGGGGGGAAACAATGAGCAGTTCTTC | CASRTGGGNNEQFF
TRBD1 | . | TRBJ1-2 | TRBV15 | TGTGCCACCAGCCCTGGGACAGGGGCGGCTCGTGTCTATGGCTACACCTTC | CATSPGTGAARVYGYTF
. | . | TRBJ1-1 | TRBV6-1 | TGTGCCAGCAGTGAACCGACTTTGGGTGACACTGAAGCTTTCTTT | CASSEPTLGDTEAFF
. | . | TRBJ1-3 | TRBV14 | TGTGCCAGCAGCCAAGGCGGGGGCAGAAACACCATATATTTT | CASSQGGGRNTIYF
TRBD2 | . | TRBJ2-1 | TRBV7-2 | TGTGCCAGCAGCTTAGGGCGGGAGCCTGAGCAGTTCTTC | CASSLGREPEQFF
TRBD1 | . | TRBJ1-1 | TRBV18 | TGTGCCAGCTCTCCCAAGACAGGGCTTGACACTGAAGCTTTCTTT | CASSPKTGLDTEAFF
TRBD2 | many | TRBJ2-3 | TRBV7-9 | TGTGCCAGCAGCAGCCCGGGACTAGCGGGATTCACAGATACGCAGTATTTT | CASSSPGLAGFTDTQYF
. | . | TRBJ2-7 | TRBV7-6 | TGTGCCAGCAGCTTAGAGCGCGACGAGCAGTACTTC | CASSLERDEQYF
. | . | TRBJ1-2 | TRBV2 | TGTGCCAGCAGTGTAGGTCAGCGAGGGAGCTATGGCTACACCTTC | CASSVGQRGSYGYTF
. | . | TRBJ2-3 | TRBV7-6 | TGTGCCAGCAGCTTAGGTCAGGGGAATACGCAGTATTTT | CASSLGQGNTQYF
. | . | TRBJ2-7 | TRBV4-1 | TGCGCCAGCAGCCAAGTCAGCGGCCTAGGGGAGCAGTACTTC | CASSQVSGLGEQYF
TRBD2 | . | TRBJ2-2 | TRBV19 | TGTGCCAGTATGGGGGGGGGATTTGGGTACACCGGGGAGCTGTTTTTT | CASMGGGFGYTGELFF
. | once | TRBJ1-2 | TRBV27 | TGTGCCAGCAGTCCCCCGGGGGGAGATGGCTACACCTTC | CASSPPGGDGYTF
. | . | TRBJ2-1 | TRBV5-5 | TGTGCCAGCAGCTCGGTTGTCGGGAGATCCTACAATGAGCAGTTCTTC | CASSSVVGRSYNEQFF
TRBD1 | . | TRBJ1-2 | TRBV2 | TGTGCCAGCAGTGCCTTATCCCGACAGGGGGTTGGCTACACCTTC | CASSALSRQGVGYTF
. | . | TRBJ2-1 | TRBV5-4 | TGTGCCAGCAGCCCGCTGGGTAGCGTGAATGAGCAGTTCTTC | CASSPLGSVNEQFF
TRBD1 | few | TRBJ2-7 | TRBV6-1 | TGTGCCAGCGGTTCTCGGGACAGGGCCTACGAGCAGTACTTC | CASGSRDRAYEQYF
. | . | TRBJ1-1 | TRBV5-8 | TGTGCCAGCAGCTTGACAGGGACCACTGAAGCTTTCTTT | CASSLTGTTEAFF
TRBD1 | . | TRBJ1-2 | TRBV28 | TGTGCCAGCAGTTGGAAAGGGGGCGATTACTATGGCTACACCTTC | CASSWKGGDYYGYTF